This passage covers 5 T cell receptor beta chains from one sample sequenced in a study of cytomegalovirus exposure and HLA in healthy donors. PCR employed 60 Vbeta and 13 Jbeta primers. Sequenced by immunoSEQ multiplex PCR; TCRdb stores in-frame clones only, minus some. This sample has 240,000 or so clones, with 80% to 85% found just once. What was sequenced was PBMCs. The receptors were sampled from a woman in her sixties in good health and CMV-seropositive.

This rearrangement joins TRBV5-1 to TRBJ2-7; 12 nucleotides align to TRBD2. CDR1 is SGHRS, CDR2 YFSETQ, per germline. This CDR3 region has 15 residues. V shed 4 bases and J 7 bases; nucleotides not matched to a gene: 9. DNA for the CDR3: TGCGCCAGCAGCCCCAGGACTAGCGGGGCCTGGGAGCAGTACTTC. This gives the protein CASSPRTSGAWEQYF.

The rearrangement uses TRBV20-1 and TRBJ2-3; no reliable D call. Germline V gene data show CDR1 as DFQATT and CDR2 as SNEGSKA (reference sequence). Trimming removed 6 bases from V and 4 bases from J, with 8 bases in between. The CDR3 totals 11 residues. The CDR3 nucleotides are TGCAGTGCCCCGGCGGCAGATACGCAGTATTTT. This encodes CSAPAADTQYF.

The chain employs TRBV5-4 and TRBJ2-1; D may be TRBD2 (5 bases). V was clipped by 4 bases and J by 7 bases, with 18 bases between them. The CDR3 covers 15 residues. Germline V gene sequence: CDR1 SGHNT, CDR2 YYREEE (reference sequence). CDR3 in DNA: TGTGCCAGCAGCATAAAAGGTCCGGGGTTGAATGAGCAGTTCTTC. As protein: CASSIKGPGLNEQFF.

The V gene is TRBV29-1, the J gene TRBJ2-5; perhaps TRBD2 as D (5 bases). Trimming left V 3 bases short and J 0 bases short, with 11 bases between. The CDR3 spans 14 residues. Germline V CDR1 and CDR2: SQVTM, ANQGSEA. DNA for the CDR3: TGCAGCGTTGAGATGACGGGGTACCAAGAGACCCAGTACTTC. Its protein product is CSVEMTGYQETQYF.

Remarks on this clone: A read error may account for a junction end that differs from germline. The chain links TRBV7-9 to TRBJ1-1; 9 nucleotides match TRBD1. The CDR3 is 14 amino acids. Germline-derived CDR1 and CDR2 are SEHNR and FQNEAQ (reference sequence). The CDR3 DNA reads TGTTCCAGCAGCTTAGCGACAGGGGGCACTGAAGCTTTCTTT. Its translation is CSSSLATGGTEAFF.